The 27 T cell receptor beta chains below all came from one sample that was sequenced in a study of T cells in narcolepsy (dated by TCRdb to 2017 to 2018). Library preparation employed the immunoSEQ multiplex PCR assay. TCRdb limited this immuneACCESS table to in-frame rearrangements with V and J called. A share of clones is missing; checked studies link under half to unresolved V genes, and the rest is unexplained. The sample profile shows tens of thousands of clones; over 75% of them were found once. 1.6% of the sample is held by the ten biggest clonotypes. Input material: CD45RA- memory CD4+ T cells from PBMCs. Read against the paper, the sample's cell subset or site label means: memory T cells sorted ex vivo from peripheral blood. These receptors all stem from a human donor with narcolepsy.

The chain has TRBV29-1 and TRBJ1-2; 8 bases align to TRBD1. The CDR3 sequence is 14 residues long. The junction had 9 bases not matched to a gene; V was cut back by 3 bases and J by 6 bases. The germline gives CDR1 SQVTM, CDR2 ANQGSEA. The DNA of the CDR3 is TGCAGCGTTGATCAGGGGGCGAGTGGAAATGGCTACACCTTC. It translates to CSVDQGASGNGYTF.

The chain joins TRBV15 to TRBJ2-5, with no clear D. Per the germline V gene, CDR1 is LNHNV and CDR2 is YYDKDF (reference sequence). This CDR3 has 14 residues. Trimming stripped 0 bases from V and 4 bases from J, with 9 bases between. The CDR3 DNA reads TGTGCCACCAGCAGAGATTGGGGTCGAGAGACCCAGTACTTC. Translated: CATSRDWGRETQYF. Drawing the rest from reference TRBV15 and TRBJ2-5, the complete variable domain is DAMVIQNPRYQVTQFGKPVTLSCSQTLNHNVMYWYQQKSSQAPKLLFHYYDKDFNNEADTPDNFQSRRPNTSFCFLDIRSPGLGDTAMYLCATSRDWGRETQYFGPGTRLLVL.

The sample holds a few counts of this clone. V gene TRBV7-8 combines with J gene TRBJ2-7; D assignment may be TRBD1 or TRBD2 (5 bases each). Trimming shortened V by 3 bases and J by 3 bases, and 12 bases separated the two germline ends. CDR3 size: 14 residues. The germline gives CDR1 SGHVS, CDR2 FQNEAQ. CDR3 amino acids: CASSLRGRSYEQYF. CDR3 DNA: TGTGCCAGCAGCTTGAGGGGTCGAAGCTACGAGCAGTACTTC.

The chain is built from TRBV5-1 and TRBJ2-1; TRBD1 matches 8 bases. Germline V gives CDR1 SGHRS, CDR2 YFSETQ. The junction had 6 bases not matched to a gene; V was cut back by 4 bases and J by 0 bases. The CDR3 sequence is 16 residues long. The CDR3 sequence: CASSKRQGSSYNEQFF. The CDR3 bases are TGCGCCAGCAGCAAGCGACAGGGGAGCTCCTACAATGAGCAGTTCTTC.

The chain couples TRBV10-3 to TRBJ2-2; the D is unclear. The CDR3 is 15 amino acids. V lost 4 bases, J lost 7 bases, and 16 bases lay in between. Germline CDR1 is ENHRY and CDR2 is SYGVKD. The CDR3 sequence is CAISGKTDSGGELFF. As DNA, the CDR3 is TGTGCCATCAGTGGAAAAACAGATTCCGGCGGGGAGCTGTTTTTT.

The chain employs TRBV5-1 and TRBJ2-1, with D possibly being TRBD2 (6 bases). CDR1 SGHRS and CDR2 YFSETQ come from the germline V gene. V was pared by 1 base and J by 8 bases, with 13 bases between. The CDR3 loop spans 14 amino acids. Here the CDR3 DNA reads TGCGCCAGCAGCTTGCGGCGGGGCGTCGATGAGCAGTTCTTC. Translating it yields CASSLRRGVDEQFF. Complete variable domain (other parts from reference TRBV5-1 and TRBJ2-1): KAGVTQTPRYLIKTRGQQVTLSCSPISGHRSVSWYQQTPGQGLQFLFEYFSETQRNKGNFPGRFSGRQFSNSRSEMNVSTLELGDSALYLCASSLRRGVDEQFFGPGTRLTVL.

The chain uses TRBV10-2 and TRBJ1-1; 9 nucleotides align to TRBD1. CDR3 size: 14 residues. Germline V gene data show CDR1 as WSHSY and CDR2 as SAAADI. V gave up 6 bases and J gave up 5 bases; unmatched junction bases: 7. CDR3 in amino acids: CASRPQGAWTEAFF. DNA for the CDR3: TGCGCCAGCAGGCCACAGGGGGCGTGGACTGAAGCTTTCTTT.

The chain has TRBV19 and TRBJ1-2; 11 positions agree with TRBD1. Per the germline V gene, CDR1 is LNHDA and CDR2 is SQIVND (reference sequence). The CDR3 is 15 amino acids. V shed 5 bases and J 7 bases; nucleotides not matched to a gene: 9. Written as DNA, the CDR3 is TGTGCCAGTAGTCCCGGACAGGGGGCGATTGGTGGCTACACCTTC. It translates to CASSPGQGAIGGYTF. Using reference TRBV19 and TRBJ1-2 for the parts outside the CDR3, the full variable domain is DGGITQSPKYLFRKEGQNVTLSCEQNLNHDAMYWYRQDPGQGLRLIYYSQIVNDFQKGDIAEGYSVSREKKESFPLTVTSAQKNPTAFYLCASSPGQGAIGGYTFGSGTRLTVV.

V gene TRBV10-2 combines with J gene TRBJ2-1, with 10 bases that match TRBD2. This CDR3 spans 15 amino acids. Germline lookup yields CDR1 WSHSY and CDR2 SAAADI. Unmatched junction bases numbered 5, after V lost 5 bases and J lost 4 bases. This chain's CDR3 is CASSLASGGYNEQFF. Written as DNA, the CDR3 is TGCGCCAGCAGTCTTGCTAGCGGGGGATACAATGAGCAGTTCTTC.

This clone was detected only once. The rearrangement links TRBV27 to TRBJ2-5, with D unresolved. The CDR3 is 13 amino acids. The V end was cut by 5 bases, the J end by 0 bases, with 7 bases between. Germline CDR1 is MNHEY and CDR2 is SMNVEV (reference sequence). CDR3 sequence reads: CASSPRNQETQYF. The CDR3 DNA reads as TGTGCCAGCAGTCCTCGAAACCAAGAGACCCAGTACTTC.

There are a few counts of this clone. V gene TRBV28 combines with J gene TRBJ1-3, with D possibly matching TRBD1 (6 bases). The CDR3 runs to 14 residues. The V gene lost 8 bases and the J gene lost 1 base, with 12 bases spanning the gap. Per germline, CDR1 MDHEN and CDR2 SYDVKM. CDR3 bases: TGTGCCAGCTTCGGGGGGCGGTCTGGAAACACCATATATTTT. Its translation: CASFGGRSGNTIYF.

V gene TRBV7-2 combines with J gene TRBJ2-5; 11 bases fit TRBD2. The CDR3 runs to 15 residues. Unmatched junction bases numbered 7, after V lost 5 bases and J lost 5 bases. The germline CDR1 and CDR2 sequences are SGHTA and FQGNSA. CDR3 DNA sequence: TGTGCCAGCAGCCTAGTAGCGGGGGGGCGGGAGACCCAGTACTTC. Protein: CASSLVAGGRETQYF.

This chain links TRBV28 with TRBJ1-2, with 9 bases identical to TRBD1. Germline trimming cut 3 bases from V and 4 bases from J; bases unmatched to any gene: 12. Germline assignment: CDR1 MDHEN and CDR2 SYDVKM. CDR3 length: 17 amino acids. The CDR3 region is CASSFPNQGTGTYGYTF. The CDR3 bases are TGTGCCAGCAGTTTCCCCAACCAGGGGACAGGGACCTATGGCTACACCTTC.

The V and J genes are TRBV6-1 and TRBJ1-4; D possibly corresponds to TRBD1 (6 bases). Germline V gene lookup returns CDR1 MNHNS and CDR2 SASEGT. The V end lost 0 bases, the J end lost 5 bases, and 13 bases lay between the germline ends. This CDR3 has 16 amino acids. The CDR3 region has the DNA TGTGCCAGCAGTGAAGCACCACAGGGTCCGAATGAAAAACTGTTTTTT. This sequence encodes CASSEAPQGPNEKLFF.

This rearrangement joins TRBV7-3 to TRBJ2-1; TRBD1 agrees at 8 bases. J was trimmed by 6 bases and V by 4 bases; bases with no gene match: 5. The CDR3 sequence is 14 residues long. From germline, CDR1 is SGHTA and CDR2 FQGTGA. CDR3 residues: CASSSGTGSNEQFF. The CDR3 DNA reads TGTGCCAGCAGCTCGGGGACAGGTTCCAATGAGCAGTTCTTC.

The chain is built from TRBV4-3 and TRBJ2-3; 9 positions match TRBD2. CDR1 is LGHNA, CDR2 YSLEER, per germline. Losses at the gene ends were 2 bases for V and 5 bases for J; bases not matched to a gene: 11. There are 17 residues in the CDR3. The CDR3 nucleotides are TGCGCCAGCAGCCAAACCCCTCAGCGGGGGGTGAAAGATACGCAGTATTTT. This encodes CASSQTPQRGVKDTQYF.

This chain links TRBV5-4 with TRBJ1-1; D is unresolved. The CDR3 contains 13 residues. Germline values: CDR1 SGHNT, CDR2 YYREEE (reference sequence). Trimming took 4 bases from V and 5 from J, leaving 12 bases between them. This CDR3 is CASSRSSLTEAFF. For the CDR3, the DNA is TGTGCCAGCAGCCGATCATCCTTAACTGAAGCTTTCTTT.

This rearrangement joins TRBV28 to TRBJ2-5; 8 nucleotides agree with TRBD1. V shed 4 bases and J 5 bases; nucleotides not matched to a gene: 6. The CDR3 runs 14 residues. Germline V gene data show CDR1 as MDHEN and CDR2 as SYDVKM. The CDR3 DNA sequence: TGTGCCAGCAGTTCGGACAGGGTGCGTGAGACCCAGTACTTC. Translation: CASSSDRVRETQYF.

As to this clone: Germline is not matched at one junction end, which may reflect a read error. V is TRBV6-6 and J is TRBJ2-7, with D tentatively TRBD1 (5 bases). The CDR3 covers 14 residues. Germline V gene sequence: CDR1 MNHNY, CDR2 SVGAGI (reference sequence). The CDR3 sequence: CASLNAWGSYGQYF. In nucleotides, the CDR3 is TGTGCCAGTCTTAATGCATGGGGCTCCTACGGGCAGTACTTC.

V usage is TRBV27 and J usage is TRBJ2-6; 8 bases agree with TRBD1. Germline-derived CDR1 and CDR2 are MNHEY and SMNVEV (reference sequence). CDR3 size: 17 residues. Trimming took 7 bases from V and 0 from J; bases not matched to a gene: 8. CDR3 bases: TGTGCCAGCACCCAAGGACAGGGAAGCTCTGGGGCCAACGTCCTGACTTTC. It specifies CASTQGQGSSGANVLTF.

The J gene is TRBJ2-7, the V gene TRBV5-6, with 7 bases lining up with TRBD1. Germline V gene lookup returns CDR1 SGHDT and CDR2 YYEEEE. Trimming took 5 bases from V and 1 from J; bases not matched to a gene: 9. This CDR3 spans 15 amino acids. CDR3 in amino acids: CASSTGTVFSYEQYF. DNA of the CDR3: TGTGCCAGCAGTACCGGGACAGTTTTTTCCTACGAGCAGTACTTC.

The chain joins TRBV30 to TRBJ1-2; D not resolved. Trimming took off 3 bases at V and 5 bases at J, with 10 bases between the two ends. In germline, CDR1 is GTSNPN, CDR2 SVGIG (reference sequence). The CDR3 loop spans 12 amino acids. In DNA, the CDR3 is TGTGCCTGGAGGAGGGAAAAGTATGGCTACACCTTC. Residues: CAWRREKYGYTF.

V usage is TRBV6-1 and J usage is TRBJ1-1; possible D gene TRBD1, 5 bases. V was pared by 5 bases and J by 8 bases, with 9 bases between. Germline V CDR1 and CDR2: MNHNS, SASEGT. The CDR3 loop spans 11 amino acids. DNA for the CDR3: TGTGCCAGCAGTCCAGGGTTCGAAGCTTTCTTT. Translation gives CASSPGFEAFF.

This chain joins TRBV7-6 and TRBJ1-4, with no clear D. Trimming shortened V by 6 bases and J by 8 bases, and 10 bases separated the two germline ends. This CDR3 is 12 amino acids long. The germline gives CDR1 SGHVS, CDR2 FNYEAQ. The CDR3 is CASSSRGEKLFF. The CDR3 bases are TGTGCCAGCAGTTCAAGAGGAGAAAAACTGTTTTTT. The full variable domain, rest sourced from reference TRBV7-6 and TRBJ1-4, is GAGVSQSPRYKVTKRGQDVALRCDPISGHVSLYWYRQALGQGPEFLTYFNYEAQQDKSGLPNDRFSAERPEGSISTLTIQRTEQRDSAMYRCASSSRGEKLFFGSGTQLSVL.

V usage is TRBV10-2 and J usage is TRBJ2-7; D may be TRBD1 or TRBD2 (5 bases each). Trimming cost V 2 bases and J 3 bases, with 14 bases left between them. This CDR3 is 15 amino acids long. CDR1 is WSHSY and CDR2 is SAAADI in the germline V gene. The CDR3 sequence is CASSEGDPIGYEQYF. CDR3 nucleotide sequence: TGCGCCAGCAGTGAGGGGGACCCCATCGGCTACGAGCAGTACTTC.

The V call is TRBV7-9, the J call TRBJ1-4, with D tentatively TRBD1 (5 bases). V gave up 1 base and J gave up 7 bases, with 13 bases separating them. Germline assignment: CDR1 SEHNR and CDR2 FQNEAQ (reference sequence). The CDR3 loop spans 15 amino acids. CDR3 amino acids: CASSLGRDVSEKLFF. The CDR3, as DNA: TGTGCCAGCAGCTTAGGAAGGGACGTAAGTGAAAAACTGTTTTTT.

A few counts support this clone. The same CDR3 can be traced to other DNA sequences in this sample. The CDR3 DNA follows: TGTGCCAGCAGGGGGCCTGGAAACACCATATATTTT. This encodes CASRGPGNTIYF. V gene TRBV6-5 combines with J gene TRBJ1-3, with a weak D call TRBD1 (5 bases). V lost 6 bases to trimming and J lost 2 bases, with 5 bases between them. Germline V gene lookup returns CDR1 MNHEY and CDR2 SVGAGI. The CDR3 covers 12 residues.